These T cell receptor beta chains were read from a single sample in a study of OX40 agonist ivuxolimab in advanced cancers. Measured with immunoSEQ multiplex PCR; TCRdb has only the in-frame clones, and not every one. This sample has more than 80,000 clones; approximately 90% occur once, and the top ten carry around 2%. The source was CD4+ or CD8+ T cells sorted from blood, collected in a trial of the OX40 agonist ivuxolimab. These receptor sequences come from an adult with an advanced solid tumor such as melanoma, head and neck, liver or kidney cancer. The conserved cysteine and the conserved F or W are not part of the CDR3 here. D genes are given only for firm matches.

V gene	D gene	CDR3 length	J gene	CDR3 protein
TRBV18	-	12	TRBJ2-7	ASSIAGQGYEQY
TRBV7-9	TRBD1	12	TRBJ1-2	ASSLDRGLYGYT
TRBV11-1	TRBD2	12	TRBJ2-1	ASSRGRAYNEQF
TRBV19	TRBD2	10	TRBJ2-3	ATAGGGDTQY
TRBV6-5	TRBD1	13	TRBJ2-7	ASSYSTGVSYEQY
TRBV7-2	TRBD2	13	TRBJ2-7	ASSVIAGGPHEQY
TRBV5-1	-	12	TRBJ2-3	ASSLDGAGDTQY
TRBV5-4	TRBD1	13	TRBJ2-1	ASSVGQGFYNEQF
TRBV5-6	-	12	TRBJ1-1	ASSYIRETTEAF
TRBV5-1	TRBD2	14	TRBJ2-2	ASSLTSGSSTGELF
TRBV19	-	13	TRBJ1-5	ASSLPGRINQPQH
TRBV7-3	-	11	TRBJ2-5	ASSNDGTSAQY
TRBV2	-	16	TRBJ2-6	ASSEGVGPSSGANVLT
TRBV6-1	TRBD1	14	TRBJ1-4	ASSDLTGWGGEKLF
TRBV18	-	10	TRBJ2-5	ASSSKGETQY
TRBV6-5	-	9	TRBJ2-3	ASTREDTQY
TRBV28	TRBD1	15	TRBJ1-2	ASSQLQGSSHIYGYT
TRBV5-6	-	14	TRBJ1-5	ASSLYRGVDNQPQH
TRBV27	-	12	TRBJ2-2	ASRSGWHTGELF
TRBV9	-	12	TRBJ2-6	ASSTLSGANVLT
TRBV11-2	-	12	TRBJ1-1	ASSLTFRDTEAF
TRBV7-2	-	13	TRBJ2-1	ASSLGVSEYNEQF
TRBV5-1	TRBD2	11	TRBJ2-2	ASKAGVGGELF
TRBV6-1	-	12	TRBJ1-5	ASSSEGGTQPQH
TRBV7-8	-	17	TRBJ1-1	ASSLRDTKATGVNTEAF
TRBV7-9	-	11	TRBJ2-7	ASSSGRIYEQY
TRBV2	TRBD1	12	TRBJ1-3	ASSAGGTGNTIY
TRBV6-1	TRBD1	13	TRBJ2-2	ASTPTGWFSGELF
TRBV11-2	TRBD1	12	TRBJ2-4	ASSLGRGHPFQY
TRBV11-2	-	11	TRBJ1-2	ASSLQGDYGYT
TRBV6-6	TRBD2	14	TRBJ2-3	ASRRGLAGDGDTQY
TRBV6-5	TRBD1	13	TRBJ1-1	ASSPRQGMNTEAF
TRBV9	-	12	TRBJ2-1	ASSGRSSYNEQF
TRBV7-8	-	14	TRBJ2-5	ASSNLKGQYQETQY
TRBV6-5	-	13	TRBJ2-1	ASSPRRTSYNEQF
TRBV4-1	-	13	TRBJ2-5	ASSRLVGEVETQY
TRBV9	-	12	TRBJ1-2	ASSVGQTNYGYT
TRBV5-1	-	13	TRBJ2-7	ASSLEGRSFYEQY
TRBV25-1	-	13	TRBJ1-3	ASSGPWVSGNTIY
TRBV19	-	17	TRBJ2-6	ASNPKGAGASSGANVLT
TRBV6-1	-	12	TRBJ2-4	ASSTQVAKNIQY
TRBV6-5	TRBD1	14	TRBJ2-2	ASSYSDRVNTGELF
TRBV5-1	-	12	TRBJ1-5	ASSAGDGNQPQH
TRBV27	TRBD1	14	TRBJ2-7	ASRPDRMGQTGEQY
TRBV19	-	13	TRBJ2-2	ASSTGGANTGELF
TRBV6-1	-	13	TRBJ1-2	ASSEATAGGYGYT
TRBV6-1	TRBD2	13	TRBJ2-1	ASRLKGLEGNEQF
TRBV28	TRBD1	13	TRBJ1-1	ASRDGQGGSAEAF
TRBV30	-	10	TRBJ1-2	AWSPGNYGYT
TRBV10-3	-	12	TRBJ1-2	AISSTATNYGYT
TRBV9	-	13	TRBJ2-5	ASSVGRPNQETQY
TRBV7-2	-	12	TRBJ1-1	ASSSNPGNTEAF
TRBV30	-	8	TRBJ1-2	ASRWYGYT
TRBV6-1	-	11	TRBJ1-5	ASITTQGQPQH
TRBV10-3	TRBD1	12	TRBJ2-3	AINEGQGSDTQY
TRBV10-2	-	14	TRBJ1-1	ASSLILRDLGTEAF
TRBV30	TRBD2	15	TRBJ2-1	AWSPKFRLAVNNEQF